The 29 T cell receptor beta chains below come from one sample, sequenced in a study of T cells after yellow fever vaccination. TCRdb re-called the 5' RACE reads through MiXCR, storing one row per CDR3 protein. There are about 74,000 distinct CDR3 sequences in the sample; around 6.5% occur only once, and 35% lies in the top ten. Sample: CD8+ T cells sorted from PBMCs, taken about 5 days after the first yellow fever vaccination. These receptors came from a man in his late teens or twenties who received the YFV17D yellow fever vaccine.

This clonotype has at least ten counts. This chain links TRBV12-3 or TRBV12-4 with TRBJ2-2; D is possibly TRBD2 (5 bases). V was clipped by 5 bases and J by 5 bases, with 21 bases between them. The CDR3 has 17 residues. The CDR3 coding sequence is TGTGCCAGCAGTAACACCTGGAAGAGGGCAGATACCGGGGAGCTGTTTTTT. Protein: CASSNTWKRADTGELFF.

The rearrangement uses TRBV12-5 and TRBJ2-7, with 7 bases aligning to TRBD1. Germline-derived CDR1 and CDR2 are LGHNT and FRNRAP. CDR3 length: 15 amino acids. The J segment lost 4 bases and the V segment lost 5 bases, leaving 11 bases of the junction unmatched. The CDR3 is CASGPETGMFYEQYF. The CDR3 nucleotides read TGTGCTAGTGGTCCGGAGACAGGGATGTTTTACGAGCAGTACTTC.

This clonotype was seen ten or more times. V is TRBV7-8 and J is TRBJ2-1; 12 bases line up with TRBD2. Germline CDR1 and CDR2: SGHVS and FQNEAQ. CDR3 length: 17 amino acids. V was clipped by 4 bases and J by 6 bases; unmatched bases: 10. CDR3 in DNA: TGTGCCAGCAGCTCGGGACTAGCGGGCCCCCTGGGCAATGAGCAGTTCTTC. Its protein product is CASSSGLAGPLGNEQFF.

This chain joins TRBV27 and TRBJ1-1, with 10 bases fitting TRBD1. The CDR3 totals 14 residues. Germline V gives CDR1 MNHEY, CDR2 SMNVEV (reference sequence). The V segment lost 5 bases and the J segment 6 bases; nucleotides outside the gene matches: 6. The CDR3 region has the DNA TGTGCCAGCAGTGACAGGGGGCAGCCTCCTGAAGCTTTCTTT. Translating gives CASSDRGQPPEAFF.

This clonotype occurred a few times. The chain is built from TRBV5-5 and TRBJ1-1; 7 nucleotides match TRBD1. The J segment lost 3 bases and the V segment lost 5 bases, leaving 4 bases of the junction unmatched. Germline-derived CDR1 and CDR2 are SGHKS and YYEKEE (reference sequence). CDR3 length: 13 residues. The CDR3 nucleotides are TGTGCCAGCAGGACAGGGACGTACACTGAAGCTTTCTTT. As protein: CASRTGTYTEAFF.

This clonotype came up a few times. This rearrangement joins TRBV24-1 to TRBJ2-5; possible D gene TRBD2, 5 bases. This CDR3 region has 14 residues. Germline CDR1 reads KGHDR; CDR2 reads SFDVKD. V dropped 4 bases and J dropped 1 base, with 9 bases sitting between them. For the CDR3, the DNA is TGTGCCACCAGTGAAGAGGGCAGCCAAGAGACCCAGTACTTC. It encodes CATSEEGSQETQYF.

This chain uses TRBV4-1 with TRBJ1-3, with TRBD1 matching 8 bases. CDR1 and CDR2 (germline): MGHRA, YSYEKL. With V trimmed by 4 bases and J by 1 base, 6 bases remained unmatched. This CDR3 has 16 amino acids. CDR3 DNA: TGCGCCAGCAGCCGTGAGGACAGGGTGTCTGGAAACACCATATATTTT. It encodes CASSREDRVSGNTIYF.

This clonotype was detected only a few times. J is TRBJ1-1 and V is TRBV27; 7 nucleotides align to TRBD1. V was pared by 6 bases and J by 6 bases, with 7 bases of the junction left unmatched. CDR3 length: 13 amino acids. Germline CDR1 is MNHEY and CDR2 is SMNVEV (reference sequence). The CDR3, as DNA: TGTGCCAGCAGCCTCCGACAGGGCCCTGAAGCTTTCTTT. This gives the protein CASSLRQGPEAFF.

CDR3 in DNA: TGTGCCAGCAGCTTACTCGCTAGCGGGCGACCTAGCACAGATACGCAGTATTTT. It is translated as CASSLLASGRPSTDTQYF. The V and J genes are TRBV7-2 and TRBJ2-3; 8 nucleotides align to TRBD2. V was clipped by 2 bases and J by 0 bases; unmatched bases: 10. The CDR3 consists of 18 residues. Germline values: CDR1 SGHTA, CDR2 FQGNSA.

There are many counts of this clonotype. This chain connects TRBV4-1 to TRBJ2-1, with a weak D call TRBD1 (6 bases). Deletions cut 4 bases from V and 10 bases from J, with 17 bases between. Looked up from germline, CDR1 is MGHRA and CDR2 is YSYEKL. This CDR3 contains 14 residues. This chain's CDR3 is CASSPGLGGREQFF. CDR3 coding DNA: TGCGCCAGCAGCCCAGGTCTTGGGGGCCGGGAGCAGTTCTTC.

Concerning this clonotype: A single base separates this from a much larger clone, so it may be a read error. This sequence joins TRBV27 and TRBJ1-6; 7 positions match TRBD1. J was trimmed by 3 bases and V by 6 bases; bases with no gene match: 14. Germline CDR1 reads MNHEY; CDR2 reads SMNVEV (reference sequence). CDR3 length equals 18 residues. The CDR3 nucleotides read TGTGCCAGCAGGATGGGGACAGATCGAGGGCTCTATAATTCACCCCTCCACTTT. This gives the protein CASRMGTDRGLYNSPLHF.

CDR3 region: CAISESTVGTSNIDTQYF. CDR3 DNA: TGTGCCATCAGTGAGTCGACAGTCGGGACTAGCAACATAGATACGCAGTATTTT. This chain links TRBV10-3 with TRBJ2-3, with 9 bases matching TRBD2. From germline, CDR1 is ENHRY and CDR2 SYGVKD. This CDR3 region has 18 residues. The V gene end was trimmed by 0 bases and the J gene end by 5 bases; junction bases not matched to a gene: 12.

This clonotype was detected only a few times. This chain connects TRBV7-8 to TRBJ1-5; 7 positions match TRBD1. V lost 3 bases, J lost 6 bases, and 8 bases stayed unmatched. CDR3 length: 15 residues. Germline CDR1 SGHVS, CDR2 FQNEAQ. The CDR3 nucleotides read TGTGCCAGCAGCTTGTCGGGGGGACAGTTTCAGCCCCAGCATTTT. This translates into CASSLSGGQFQPQHF.

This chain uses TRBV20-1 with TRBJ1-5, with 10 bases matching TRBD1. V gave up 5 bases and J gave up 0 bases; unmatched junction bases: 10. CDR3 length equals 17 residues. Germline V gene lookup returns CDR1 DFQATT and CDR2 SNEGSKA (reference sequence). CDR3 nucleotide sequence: TGCAGTGCTCTCGGGACAGGGGACCGATATAGCAATCAGCCCCAGCATTTT. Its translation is CSALGTGDRYSNQPQHF.

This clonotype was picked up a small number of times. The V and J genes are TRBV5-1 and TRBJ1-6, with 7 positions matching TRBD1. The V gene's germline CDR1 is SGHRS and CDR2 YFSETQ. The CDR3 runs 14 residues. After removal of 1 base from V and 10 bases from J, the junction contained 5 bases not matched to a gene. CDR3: CASSLRQGASPLHF. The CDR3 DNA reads TGCGCCAGCAGCTTGCGACAGGGCGCCTCACCCCTCCACTTT.

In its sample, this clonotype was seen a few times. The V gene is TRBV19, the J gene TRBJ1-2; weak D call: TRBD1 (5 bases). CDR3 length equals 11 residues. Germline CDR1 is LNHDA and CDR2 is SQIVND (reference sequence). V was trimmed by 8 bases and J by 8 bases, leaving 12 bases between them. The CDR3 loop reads CASDEGRGYTF. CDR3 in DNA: TGTGCCAGTGACGAGGGGAGAGGCTACACCTTC.

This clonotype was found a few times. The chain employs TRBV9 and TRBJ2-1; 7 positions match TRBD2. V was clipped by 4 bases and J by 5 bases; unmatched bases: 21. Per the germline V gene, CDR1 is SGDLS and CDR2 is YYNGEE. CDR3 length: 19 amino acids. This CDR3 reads CASSPRWGGGLQKDNEQFF. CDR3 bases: TGTGCCAGCAGCCCACGTTGGGGGGGAGGCCTACAAAAGGACAATGAGCAGTTCTTC.

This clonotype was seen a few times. The CDR3 DNA follows: TGCAGCGTTGAAGACTACACAAGCTCTGGAAACACCATATATTTT. It codes for CSVEDYTSSGNTIYF. The V call is TRBV29-1, the J call TRBJ1-3, with D unclear. Germline-derived CDR1 and CDR2 are SQVTM and ANQGSEA. The CDR3 runs 15 residues. Trimming took 0 bases from V and 0 from J, leaving 9 bases between them.

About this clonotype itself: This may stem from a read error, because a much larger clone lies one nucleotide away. Written as DNA, the CDR3 is TGTGCCTGCAGTAACCCTTTAACAGGCAACAATCAGCCCCAGCATTTT. Amino acid sequence: CACSNPLTGNNQPQHF. This chain connects TRBV12-3 or TRBV12-4 to TRBJ1-5, with D tentatively TRBD1 (5 bases). CDR3 length: 16 amino acids.

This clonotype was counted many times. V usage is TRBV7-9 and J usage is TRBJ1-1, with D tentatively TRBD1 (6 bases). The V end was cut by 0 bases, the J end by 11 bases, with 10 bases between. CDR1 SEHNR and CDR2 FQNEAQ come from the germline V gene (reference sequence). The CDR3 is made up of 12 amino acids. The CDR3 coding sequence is TGTGCCAGCAGCTTAGCCCGGGGGCCGGCTTTCTTT. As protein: CASSLARGPAFF.

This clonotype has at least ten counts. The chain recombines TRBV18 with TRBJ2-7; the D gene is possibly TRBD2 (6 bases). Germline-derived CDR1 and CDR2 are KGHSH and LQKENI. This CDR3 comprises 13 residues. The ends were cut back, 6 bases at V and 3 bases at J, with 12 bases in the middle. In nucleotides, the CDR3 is TGTGCCAGCTCTGCCGGGACTTTCTACGAGCAGTACGTC. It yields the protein CASSAGTFYEQYV.

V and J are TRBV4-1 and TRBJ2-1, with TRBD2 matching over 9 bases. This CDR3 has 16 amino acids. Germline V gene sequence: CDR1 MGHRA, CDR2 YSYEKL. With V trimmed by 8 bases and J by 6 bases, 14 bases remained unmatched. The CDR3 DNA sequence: TGCGCCAGCGCAAGGGGACGTAGCGGGGGACTCAATGAGCAGTTCTTC. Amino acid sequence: CASARGRSGGLNEQFF.

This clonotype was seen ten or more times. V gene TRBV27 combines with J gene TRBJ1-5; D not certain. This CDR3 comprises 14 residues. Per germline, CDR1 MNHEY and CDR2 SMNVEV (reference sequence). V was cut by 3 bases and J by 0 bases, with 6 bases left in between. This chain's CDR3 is CASSFAISNQPQHF. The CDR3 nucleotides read TGTGCCAGCAGTTTTGCGATTAGCAATCAGCCCCAGCATTTT.

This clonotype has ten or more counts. For the CDR3, the DNA is TGTGCCAGCAGCGTAGAAACAGCGACTTCCTCCTACAATGAGCAGTTCTTC. It encodes CASSVETATSSYNEQFF. The rearrangement uses TRBV9 and TRBJ2-1; no definite D call. Germline lookup yields CDR1 SGDLS and CDR2 YYNGEE. CDR3 size: 17 residues. V was trimmed by 0 bases and J by 0 bases, leaving 13 bases between them.

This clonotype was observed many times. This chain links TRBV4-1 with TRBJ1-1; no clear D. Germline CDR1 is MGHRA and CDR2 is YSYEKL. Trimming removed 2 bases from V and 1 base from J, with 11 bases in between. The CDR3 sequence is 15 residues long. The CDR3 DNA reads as TGCGCCAGCAGCCAACAGCCAGCCACGAACACTGAAGCTTTCTTT. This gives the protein CASSQQPATNTEAFF.

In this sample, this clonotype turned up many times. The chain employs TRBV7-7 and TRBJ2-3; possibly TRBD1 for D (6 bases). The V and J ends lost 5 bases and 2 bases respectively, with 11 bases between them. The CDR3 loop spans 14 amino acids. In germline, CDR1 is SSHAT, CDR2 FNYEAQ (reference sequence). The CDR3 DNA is TGTGCCAGCAGCCAGGACAGTATCACAGATACGCAGTATTTT. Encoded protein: CASSQDSITDTQYF.

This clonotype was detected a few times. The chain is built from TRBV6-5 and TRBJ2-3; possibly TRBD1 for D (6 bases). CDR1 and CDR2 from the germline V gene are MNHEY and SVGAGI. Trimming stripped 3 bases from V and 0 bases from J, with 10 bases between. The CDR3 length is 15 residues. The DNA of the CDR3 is TGTGCCAGCAGTTATACGGACAGTAGCACAGATACGCAGTATTTT. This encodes CASSYTDSSTDTQYF.

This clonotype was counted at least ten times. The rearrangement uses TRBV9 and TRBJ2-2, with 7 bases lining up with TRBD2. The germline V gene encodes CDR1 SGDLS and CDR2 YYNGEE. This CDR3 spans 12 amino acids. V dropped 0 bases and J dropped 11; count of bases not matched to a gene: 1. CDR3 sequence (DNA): TGTGCCAGCAGCGTAGCGGGGGGAGAGCTGTTTTTT. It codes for CASSVAGGELFF.

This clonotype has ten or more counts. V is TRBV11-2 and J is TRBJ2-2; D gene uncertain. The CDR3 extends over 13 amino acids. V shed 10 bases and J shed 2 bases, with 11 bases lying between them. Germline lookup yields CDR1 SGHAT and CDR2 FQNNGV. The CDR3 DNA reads TGTGCCACCCGTCAAGCCAACACCGGGGAGCTGTTTTTT. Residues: CATRQANTGELFF.